Following are 24 T cell receptor beta chains from one sample sequenced in a study of metastatic and nonmetastatic thyroid tumors. TCRdb ran MiXCR on the PCR reads. Of about 93,000 clones detected, about 13% appear once; the ten largest clones hold roughly 12%. All patients were treatment-naive before thyroid surgery. Sequenced input: blood. Receptor source: a female donor with papillary thyroid cancer or a benign thyroid nodule (not recorded which). Some clones in this sample may be carry-over from other donors' samples.

Points on this clone: This may arise from a read error, as a much more abundant clone is one base away. The chain combines TRBV30 with TRBJ2-1; 11 positions match TRBD2. This CDR3 region has 13 residues. Per germline, CDR1 GTSNPN and CDR2 SVGIG (reference sequence). The CDR3 bases are TGTACCCGTGGACTAGCGGGCCACAATGAGCAGTTCTTC. This translates into CTRGLAGHNEQFF.

This clone was recorded many times. This CDR3 reads CASSSGRRETQYF. In nucleotides, the CDR3 is TGTGCCAGTAGTAGCGGGAGGAGAGAGACCCAGTACTTC. The genes are TRBV19 and TRBJ2-5; 8 positions match TRBD2. Germline assignment: CDR1 LNHDA and CDR2 SQIVND (reference sequence). V lost 4 bases to trimming and J lost 4 bases; unmatched junction nucleotides: 2. This CDR3 comprises 13 residues.

This clone was counted only a few times. A much larger clone sits a single nucleotide away, making a read error possible. V is TRBV18 and J is TRBJ1-3; the match to TRBD1 covers 7 bases. The CDR3 covers 15 residues. Germline trimming cut 3 bases from V and 0 bases from J; bases unmatched to any gene: 2. Germline CDR1 and CDR2: KGHSH and LQKENI. This chain's CDR3 is CASSPGQISGNTIYF. Here the CDR3 DNA reads TGTGCCAGCTCACCGGGACAGATCTCTGGAAACACCATATATTTT.

This clone was recorded many times. The J gene is TRBJ2-7, the V gene TRBV5-1, with TRBD1 as a possible D gene (6 bases). Trimming shortened V by 4 bases and J by 1 base, and 15 bases separated the two germline ends. The germline V gene has CDR1 SGHRS and CDR2 YFSETQ. The CDR3 consists of 15 residues. The CDR3 DNA reads as TGCGCCAGCAGCGCGTCGGGACACCCTTCCTACGAGCAGTACTTC. This gives the protein CASSASGHPSYEQYF. The full variable domain, its missing parts supplied by reference TRBV5-1 and TRBJ2-7, is KAGVTQTPRYLIKTRGQQVTLSCSPISGHRSVSWYQQTPGQGLQFLFEYFSETQRNKGNFPGRFSGRQFSNSRSEMNVSTLELGDSALYLCASSASGHPSYEQYFGPGTRLTVT.

This clone showed up many times. J is TRBJ2-7 and V is TRBV29-1; 7 positions agree with TRBD2. From germline, CDR1 is SQVTM and CDR2 ANQGSEA. This CDR3 spans 13 amino acids. The CDR3 coding sequence is TGCAGACATCCGGGACTAATTTCCTACGAGCAGTACTTC. Translating gives CRHPGLISYEQYF.

There are many counts of this clone. One base away lies a much larger clone, so this may be a sequencing read error. In the same sample, other DNA sequences code for this CDR3. The chain has TRBV6-1 and TRBJ1-4, with TRBD1 as a possible D gene (5 bases). Germline CDR1 is MNHNS and CDR2 is SASEGT. This CDR3 spans 13 amino acids. The ends were cut back, 7 bases at V and 8 bases at J, with 14 bases in the middle. In DNA form, the CDR3 reads TGTGCCAGCACAGTGAGGGGTCGGGAAAAACTGTTTTTT. Translating it yields CASTVRGREKLFF.

This clone was seen at least ten times. The V and J genes are TRBV5-1 and TRBJ2-1; D perhaps matches TRBD2 (6 bases). Looked up from germline, CDR1 is SGHRS and CDR2 is YFSETQ. The CDR3 loop spans 16 amino acids. V shed 2 bases and J shed 5 bases, with 17 bases lying between them. The CDR3 DNA is TGCGCCAGCAGCTTCCTTCTAGCGAAACACCACAATGAGCAGTTCTTC. This translates into CASSFLLAKHHNEQFF.

This clone showed up just once. Since a much larger clone is just one base distant, this may be a read error. The genes are TRBV7-2 and TRBJ2-7; 11 positions match TRBD2. Germline loops: CDR1 SGHTA, CDR2 FQGNSA. Unmatched junction bases numbered 9, after V lost 8 bases and J lost 6 bases. This CDR3 has 14 residues. CDR3 protein: CASFRTSGSREQYF. The CDR3 nucleotides are TGTGCCAGCTTCCGAACTAGCGGGAGTCGCGAGCAGTACTTC.

In its sample, this clone was seen many times. The gene calls are TRBV5-1 and TRBJ2-7, with TRBD2 matching over 8 bases. The germline CDR1 and CDR2 sequences are SGHRS and YFSETQ. V gave up 2 bases and J gave up 5 bases; unmatched junction bases: 6. The CDR3 contains 14 residues. The CDR3 sequence is CASSFGSGSDEQYF. The CDR3 DNA sequence: TGCGCCAGCAGCTTCGGGAGCGGGAGTGACGAGCAGTACTTC. The variable domain in full, completed from reference TRBV5-1 and TRBJ2-7, reads KAGVTQTPRYLIKTRGQQVTLSCSPISGHRSVSWYQQTPGQGLQFLFEYFSETQRNKGNFPGRFSGRQFSNSRSEMNVSTLELGDSALYLCASSFGSGSDEQYFGPGTRLTVT.

Ten or more counts support this clone. The chain links TRBV2 to TRBJ2-1; 16 positions match TRBD2. The CDR3 sequence is 19 residues long. V lost 3 bases, J lost 0 bases, and 5 bases stayed unmatched. In germline, CDR1 is SNHLY, CDR2 FYNNEI. CDR3 bases: TGTGCCAGCAGTGAGGGGACTAGCGGGAGGGGGAGCTCCTACAATGAGCAGTTCTTC. Protein sequence: CASSEGTSGRGSSYNEQFF.

This clone appeared many times. The chain is built from TRBV5-8 and TRBJ2-2, with 8 positions matching TRBD1. The CDR3 sequence is 16 residues long. The J segment lost 4 bases and the V segment lost 4 bases, leaving 9 bases of the junction unmatched. Looked up from germline, CDR1 is SGHTS and CDR2 is YDEGEE. The CDR3 DNA is TGTGCCAGCAGCCCGGGGACAGGAATTAGCACCGGGGAGCTGTTTTTT. It encodes CASSPGTGISTGELFF.

In this sample, this clone turned up many times. The same CDR3 also results from other DNA sequences found in this sample. The chain uses TRBV10-3 and TRBJ1-3; D gene uncertain. V lost 3 bases, J lost 7 bases, and 4 bases lay in between. The CDR3 runs to 11 residues. Germline assignment: CDR1 ENHRY and CDR2 SYGVKD. The CDR3 is CAISEQNTIYF. The CDR3 region has the DNA TGTGCCATCAGTGAACAGAACACCATATATTTT.

The sample holds many counts of this clone. V and J are TRBV5-1 and TRBJ2-3; D possibly corresponds to TRBD1 (6 bases). Trimming stripped 3 bases from V and 6 bases from J, with 11 bases between. Germline V gene lookup returns CDR1 SGHRS and CDR2 YFSETQ. This CDR3 comprises 13 residues. This CDR3 is CASSSKGVDTQYF. CDR3 sequence (DNA): TGCGCCAGCAGCTCGAAGGGGGTTGATACGCAGTATTTT.

As concerns this clone: A much larger clone sits a single nucleotide away, making a read error possible. This rearrangement joins TRBV13 to TRBJ2-7; 11 bases match TRBD2. This CDR3 is built from 15 residues. Germline V CDR1 and CDR2: PRHDT, FYEKMQ (reference sequence). The CDR3 is CASSLGTSGRYDQYF. As DNA, the CDR3 is TGTGCCAGCAGCTTGGGTACTAGCGGGAGATACGATCAGTACTTC.

This clone was seen repeatedly, ten times or more. Here the CDR3 reads CASRQTSGPYTEAFF. For the CDR3, the DNA is TGTGCCAGTAGACAAACCTCGGGACCGTACACTGAAGCTTTCTTT. The chain employs TRBV19 and TRBJ1-1; a weak D match, TRBD1 (5 bases). Germline loops: CDR1 LNHDA, CDR2 SQIVND (reference sequence). The V gene lost 6 bases and the J gene lost 3 bases, with 17 bases spanning the gap. The CDR3 contains 15 residues.

This clone was seen ten or more times. In DNA, the CDR3 is TGTGCCAGCAGCAATGGAGGCCAAGAAGCTTTCTTT. It is translated as CASSNGGQEAFF. The chain recombines TRBV6-1 with TRBJ1-1; no clear D gene. The CDR3 extends over 12 amino acids. Germline CDR1 and CDR2: MNHNS and SASEGT. V was shortened by 6 bases and J by 8 bases, with 13 bases between the two germline ends.

In its sample, this clone was seen a few times. A much larger clone lies a single base off, so this may be a read error. Other DNA sequences in this specimen translate into the identical CDR3. The CDR3 reads CASSNRGPDTQYF. DNA for the CDR3: TGTGCCAGCAGTAACAGAGGGCCAGATACGCAGTATTTT. The chain combines TRBV2 with TRBJ2-3; D perhaps matches TRBD2 (5 bases). Germline-derived CDR1 and CDR2 are SNHLY and FYNNEI. This CDR3 contains 13 residues. Trimming pared 5 bases from V and 4 bases from J, leaving 10 bases between.

This clone was seen many times. J is TRBJ2-3 and V is TRBV7-6; 8 bases are a match to TRBD2. The CDR3 sequence is 15 residues long. V lost 3 bases and J lost 2; bases outside the gene matches: 4. Germline-derived CDR1 and CDR2 are SGHVS and FNYEAQ. CDR3 coding DNA: TGTGCCAGCAGCTTCGGACTAGCTTCCACAGATACGCAGTATTTT. Its protein is CASSFGLASTDTQYF.

This clone was recorded many times. This sequence joins TRBV30 and TRBJ2-7; no reliable D call. With 2 bases removed from V and 2 bases from J, the gap between germline ends came to 10 bases. The CDR3 is 13 residues long. Per the germline V gene, CDR1 is GTSNPN and CDR2 is SVGIG (reference sequence). CDR3 DNA sequence: TGTGCCTGGAGTAGGGCACCAACCTACGAGCAGTACTTC. It codes for CAWSRAPTYEQYF.

This clone occurred many times. The chain has TRBV28 and TRBJ1-2, with 8 nucleotides matching TRBD1. This CDR3 is 14 amino acids long. The J segment lost 4 bases and the V segment lost 8 bases, leaving 9 bases of the junction unmatched. Germline loops: CDR1 MDHEN, CDR2 SYDVKM. The CDR3 loop reads CASHRDRRSYGYTF. The CDR3 DNA reads TGTGCCAGCCACCGGGACAGGCGCTCCTATGGCTACACCTTC.

The table lists this clone with many counts. The chain employs TRBV30 and TRBJ2-3; 9 bases agree with TRBD2. Germline loops: CDR1 GTSNPN, CDR2 SVGIG (reference sequence). The CDR3 extends over 14 amino acids. V gave up 5 bases and J gave up 3 bases; unmatched junction bases: 6. CDR3 sequence: CAWGLAGLTDTQYF. In DNA, the CDR3 is TGTGCCTGGGGTCTAGCGGGACTAACAGATACGCAGTATTTT.

This clone was counted at least ten times. The gene calls are TRBV6-1 and TRBJ1-5; tentatively, D is TRBD1 (5 bases). V lost 6 bases and J lost 6, with 9 bases in between. CDR3 size: 12 residues. Germline V gene data show CDR1 as MNHNS and CDR2 as SASEGT. The CDR3 spells CASRGQRQPQHF. For the CDR3, the DNA is TGTGCCAGCAGGGGGCAACGTCAGCCCCAGCATTTT.

This clone was detected ten times or more. This chain uses TRBV6-1 with TRBJ1-1; D may be TRBD1 (5 bases). CDR1 is MNHNS, CDR2 SASEGT, per germline. The CDR3 extends over 13 amino acids. The V gene lost 5 bases and the J gene lost 4 bases, with 11 bases spanning the gap. The CDR3 reads CASSSGLFTEAFF. The DNA for the CDR3 is TGTGCCAGCAGTTCAGGGTTGTTCACTGAAGCTTTCTTT.

This clone was seen many times. CDR3: CASSQDNEASGKNEQFF. CDR3 bases: TGTGCCAGCAGCCAAGACAATGAGGCTAGCGGGAAAAATGAGCAGTTCTTC. The chain uses TRBV4-2 and TRBJ2-1; TRBD2 agrees at 9 bases. Germline V gives CDR1 LGHNA, CDR2 YNFKEQ. V was clipped by 0 bases and J by 7 bases; unmatched bases: 10. This CDR3 is 17 amino acids long.